Listed below are T cell receptor beta chains from one sample, sequenced in a study of T cells in Graves' hyperthyroidism and ophthalmopathy. One entry per CDR3 protein results from TCRdb running MiXCR on the multiplex PCR reads. The sample includes some 440,000 distinct CDR3 sequences, 15% to 18% of them seen just once. Input material: blood. The receptors shown here come from a woman under 30 with Graves' hyperthyroidism. The conserved cysteine and the conserved F or W are not part of the CDR3 here. Expanded clones get a size class; other rows say once, few or many, or leave the size out.

v_gene	j_gene	abundance	CDR3aa
TRBV20-1	TRBJ1-5	NA	SARDLTGGTGSNQPQH
TRBV5-1	TRBJ1-2	NA	ASSLAPDGYT
TRBV2	TRBJ2-3	many	ASSERAGTHTDTQY
TRBV27	TRBJ2-3	NA	ASSLSAATDTQY
TRBV2	TRBJ2-7	many	ASTSGSSYEQY
TRBV7-9	TRBJ1-2	few	ASSLGSVSYGYT
TRBV9	TRBJ1-2	many	ASSVEAVLNYGYT
TRBV3-1	TRBJ1-3	many	ASSQVTGGNTIY
TRBV27	TRBJ2-7	NA	ASRETPSYEQY
TRBV5-1	TRBJ2-1	many	ASSLVGRQF
TRBV6-5	TRBJ2-7	many	ASSYGPLSLSYEQY
TRBV6-2/TRBV6-3	TRBJ2-7	NA	ASSYASGGSYEQY
TRBV2	TRBJ1-4	NA	ASSDRAENEKLF
TRBV27	TRBJ2-7	many	ASSLLASSSGSQTYEQY
TRBV10-3	TRBJ2-2	many	AIRAGNANTGELF
TRBV28	TRBJ2-4	many	ASSSTGTSGSFAKNIQY
TRBV5-1	TRBJ2-7	many	ASSPKAQGFEQY
TRBV11-2	TRBJ2-2	many	ASSLSGTVNTGELF
TRBV24-1	TRBJ2-7	few	ATSDLLGYEQY
TRBV9	TRBJ1-3	NA	ASSSRTGPSSGNTIY